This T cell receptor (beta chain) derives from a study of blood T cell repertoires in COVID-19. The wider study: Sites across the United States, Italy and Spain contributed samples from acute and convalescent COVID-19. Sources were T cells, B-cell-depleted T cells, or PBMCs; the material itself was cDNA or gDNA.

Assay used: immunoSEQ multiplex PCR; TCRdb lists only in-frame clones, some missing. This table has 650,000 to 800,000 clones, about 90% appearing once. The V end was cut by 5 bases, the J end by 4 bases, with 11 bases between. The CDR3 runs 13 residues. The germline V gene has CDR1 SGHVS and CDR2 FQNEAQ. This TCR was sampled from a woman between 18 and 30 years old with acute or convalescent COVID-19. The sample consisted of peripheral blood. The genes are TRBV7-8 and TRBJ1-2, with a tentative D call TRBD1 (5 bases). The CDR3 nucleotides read TGTGCCAGCAGCGCCGACAGCAGCTATGGCTACACCTTC. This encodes CASSADSSYGYTF. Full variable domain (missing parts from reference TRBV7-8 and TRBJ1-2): GAGVSQSPRYKVAKRGQDVALRCDPISGHVSLFWYQQALGQGPEFLTYFQNEAQLDKSGLPSDRFFAERPEGSVSTLKIQRTQQEDSAVYLCASSADSSYGYTFGSGTRLTVV.